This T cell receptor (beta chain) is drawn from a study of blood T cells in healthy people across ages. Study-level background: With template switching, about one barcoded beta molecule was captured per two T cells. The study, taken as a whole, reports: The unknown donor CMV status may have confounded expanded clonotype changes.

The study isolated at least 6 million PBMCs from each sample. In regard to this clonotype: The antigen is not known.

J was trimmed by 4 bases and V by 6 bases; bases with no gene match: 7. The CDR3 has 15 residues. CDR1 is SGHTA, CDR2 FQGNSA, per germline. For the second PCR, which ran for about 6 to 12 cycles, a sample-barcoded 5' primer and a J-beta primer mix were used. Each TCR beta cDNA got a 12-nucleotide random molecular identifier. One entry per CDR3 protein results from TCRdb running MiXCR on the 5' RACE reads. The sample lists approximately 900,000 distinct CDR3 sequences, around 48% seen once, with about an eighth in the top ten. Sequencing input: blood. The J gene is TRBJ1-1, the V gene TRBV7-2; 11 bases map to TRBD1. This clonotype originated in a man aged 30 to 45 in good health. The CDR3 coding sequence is TGTGCCAGCAGAGGACAGGGGGCGGGTCGCACTGAAGCTTTCTTT. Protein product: CASRGQGAGRTEAFF.